One and the same sample provided the 9 T cell receptor beta chains below, sequenced in a study of T-cell memory formation after mild COVID-19. Via MiXCR, TCRdb re-called the 5' RACE reads, giving one row per CDR3 protein. This sample has about 400,000 distinct CDR3 sequences; about 15% occur once, and the top ten carry 22%. The source material was PBMCs or a T cell subset sorted from them (not recorded which). These TCRs come from a man younger than 35 who had mild COVID-19 (a few samples of this study predate the infection). Cell type and time point are not known.

This rearrangement joins TRBV9 to TRBJ2-5, with no clear D. This CDR3 region has 12 residues. Germline-derived CDR1 and CDR2 are SGDLS and YYNGEE. The V gene lost 3 bases and the J gene lost 2 bases, with 5 bases spanning the gap. The CDR3 nucleotides read TGTGCCAGCAGCGCCAGACAAGAGACCCAGTACTTC. Residues: CASSARQETQYF.

In its sample, this clonotype was seen a few times. The rearrangement links TRBV7-2 to TRBJ2-2; the D gene is possibly TRBD2 (5 bases). V lost 5 bases and J lost 4, with 14 bases in between. Germline CDR1 SGHTA, CDR2 FQGNSA. CDR3 length: 15 residues. The CDR3 spells CASSPTSGSTGELFF. The DNA of the CDR3 is TGTGCCAGCAGCCCTACTTCGGGGTCCACCGGGGAGCTGTTTTTT.

This clonotype appeared many times. V is TRBV29-1 and J is TRBJ2-3; D call uncertain. CDR1 is SQVTM and CDR2 is ANQGSEA in the germline V gene. The CDR3 loop spans 13 amino acids. V shed 6 bases and J shed 6 bases, with 16 bases lying between them. The CDR3 protein is CSVGRRMADTQYF. CDR3 nucleotide sequence: TGCAGCGTGGGCCGAAGAATGGCGGATACGCAGTATTTT.

This sequence joins TRBV4-3 and TRBJ2-7, with D maybe TRBD1 (5 bases). The V gene lost 0 bases and the J gene lost 0 bases, with 9 bases spanning the gap. The CDR3 runs to 15 residues. Germline lookup yields CDR1 LGHNA and CDR2 YSLEER. The CDR3 DNA reads as TGCGCCAGCAGCCAAGAGGACGGACACTCCTACGAGCAGTACTTC. Residues: CASSQEDGHSYEQYF.

This clonotype has only a few counts. V gene TRBV7-2 combines with J gene TRBJ1-6, with D tentatively TRBD1 (6 bases). Trimming stripped 2 bases from V and 9 bases from J, with 11 bases between. The germline gives CDR1 SGHTA, CDR2 FQGNSA. The CDR3 consists of 14 residues. CDR3 coding DNA: TGTGCCAGCAGCTTAAGGGGGGGTGGTTCACCCCTCCACTTT. This codes for CASSLRGGGSPLHF.

The V gene is TRBV5-1, the J gene TRBJ1-6; no reliable D call. The length of the CDR3 is 12 residues. Trimming removed 5 bases from V and 10 bases from J, with 10 bases in between. The germline V gene encodes CDR1 SGHRS and CDR2 YFSETQ. CDR3 protein: CASRLENSPLHF. As DNA, the CDR3 is TGCGCCAGCAGGCTCGAAAACTCACCCCTCCACTTT.

This clonotype was observed at least ten times. In nucleotides, the CDR3 is TGCGCCAGCAGCCAAACCATAGCGGGAGCCCTCCAAGAGACCCAGTACTTC. Protein product: CASSQTIAGALQETQYF. The chain is built from TRBV4-3 and TRBJ2-5, with 9 bases fitting TRBD2. CDR1 and CDR2 (germline): LGHNA, YSLEER. The CDR3 contains 17 residues. V lost 2 bases, J lost 1 base, and 8 bases stayed unmatched.

V and J are TRBV4-3 and TRBJ1-5; D gene uncertain. CDR1 is LGHNA and CDR2 is YSLEER in the germline V gene. The ends were cut back, 0 bases at V and 2 bases at J, with 17 bases in the middle. The CDR3 totals 18 residues. The CDR3 coding sequence is TGCGCCAGCAGCCAAGATCTGTTGCGGGGATCTGGCAATCAGCCCCAGCATTTT. It codes for CASSQDLLRGSGNQPQHF.

This chain links TRBV5-1 with TRBJ2-7; TRBD1 is a possible D gene (5 bases). The germline V gene encodes CDR1 SGHRS and CDR2 YFSETQ. V was pared by 0 bases and J by 0 bases, with 10 bases between. This CDR3 contains 15 residues. The chain's CDR3 is CASSLGQLISYEQYF. In DNA form, the CDR3 reads TGCGCCAGCAGCTTGGGACAGCTAATCTCCTACGAGCAGTACTTC.